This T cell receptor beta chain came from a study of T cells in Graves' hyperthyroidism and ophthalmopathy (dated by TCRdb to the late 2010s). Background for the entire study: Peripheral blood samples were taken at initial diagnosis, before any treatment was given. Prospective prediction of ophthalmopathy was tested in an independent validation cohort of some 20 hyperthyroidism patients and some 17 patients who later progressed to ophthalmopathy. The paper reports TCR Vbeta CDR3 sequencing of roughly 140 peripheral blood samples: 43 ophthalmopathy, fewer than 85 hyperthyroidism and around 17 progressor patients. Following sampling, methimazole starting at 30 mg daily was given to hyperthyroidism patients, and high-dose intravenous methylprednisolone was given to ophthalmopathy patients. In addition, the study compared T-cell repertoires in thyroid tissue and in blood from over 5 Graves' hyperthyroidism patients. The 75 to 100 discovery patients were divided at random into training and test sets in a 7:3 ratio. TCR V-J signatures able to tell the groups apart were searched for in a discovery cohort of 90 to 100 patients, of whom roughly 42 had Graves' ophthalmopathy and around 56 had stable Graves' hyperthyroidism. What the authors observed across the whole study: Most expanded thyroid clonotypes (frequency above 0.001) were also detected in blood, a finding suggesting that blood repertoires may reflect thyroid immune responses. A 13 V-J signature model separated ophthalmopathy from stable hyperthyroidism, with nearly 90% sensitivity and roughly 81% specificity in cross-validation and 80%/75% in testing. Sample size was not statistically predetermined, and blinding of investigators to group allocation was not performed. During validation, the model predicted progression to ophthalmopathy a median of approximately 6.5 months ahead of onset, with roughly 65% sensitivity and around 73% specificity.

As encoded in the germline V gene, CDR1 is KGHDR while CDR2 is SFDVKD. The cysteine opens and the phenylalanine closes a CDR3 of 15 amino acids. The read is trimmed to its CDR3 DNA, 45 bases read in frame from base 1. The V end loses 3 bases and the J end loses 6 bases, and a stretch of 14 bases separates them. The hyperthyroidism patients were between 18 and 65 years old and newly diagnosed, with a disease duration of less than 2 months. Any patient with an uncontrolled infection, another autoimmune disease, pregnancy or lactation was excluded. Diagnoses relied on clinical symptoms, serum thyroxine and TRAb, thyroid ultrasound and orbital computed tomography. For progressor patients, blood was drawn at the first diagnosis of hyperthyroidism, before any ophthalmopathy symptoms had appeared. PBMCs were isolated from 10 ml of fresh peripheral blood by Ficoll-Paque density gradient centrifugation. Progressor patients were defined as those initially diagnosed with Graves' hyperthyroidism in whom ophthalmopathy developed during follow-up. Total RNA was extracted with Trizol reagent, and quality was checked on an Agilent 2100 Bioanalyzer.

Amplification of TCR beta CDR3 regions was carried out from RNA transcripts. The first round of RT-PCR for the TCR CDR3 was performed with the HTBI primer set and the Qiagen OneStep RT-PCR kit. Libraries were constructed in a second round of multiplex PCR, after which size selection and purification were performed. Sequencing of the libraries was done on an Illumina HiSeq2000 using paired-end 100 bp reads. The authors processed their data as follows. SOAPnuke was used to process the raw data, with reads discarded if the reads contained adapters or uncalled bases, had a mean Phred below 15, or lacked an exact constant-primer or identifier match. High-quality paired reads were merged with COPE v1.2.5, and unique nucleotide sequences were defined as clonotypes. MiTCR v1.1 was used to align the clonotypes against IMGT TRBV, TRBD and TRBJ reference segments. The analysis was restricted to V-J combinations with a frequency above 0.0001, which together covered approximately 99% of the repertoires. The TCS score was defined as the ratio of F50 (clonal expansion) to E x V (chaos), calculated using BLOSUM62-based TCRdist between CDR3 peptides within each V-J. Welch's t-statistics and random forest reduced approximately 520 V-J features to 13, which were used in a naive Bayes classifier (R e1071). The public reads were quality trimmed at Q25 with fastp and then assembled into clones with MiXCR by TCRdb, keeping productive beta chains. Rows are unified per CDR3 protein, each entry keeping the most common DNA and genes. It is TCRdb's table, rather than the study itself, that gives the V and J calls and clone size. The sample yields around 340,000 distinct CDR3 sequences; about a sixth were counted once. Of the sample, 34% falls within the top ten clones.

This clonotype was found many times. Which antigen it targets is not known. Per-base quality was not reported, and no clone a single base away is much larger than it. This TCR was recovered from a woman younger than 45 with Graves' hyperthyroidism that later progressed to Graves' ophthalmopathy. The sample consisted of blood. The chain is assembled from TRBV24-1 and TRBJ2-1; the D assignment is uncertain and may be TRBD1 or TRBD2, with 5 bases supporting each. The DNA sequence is TGTGCCACCAGTGATCATCCGGGACGCAGCAATGAGCAGTTCTTC. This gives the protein CATSDHPGRSNEQFF.